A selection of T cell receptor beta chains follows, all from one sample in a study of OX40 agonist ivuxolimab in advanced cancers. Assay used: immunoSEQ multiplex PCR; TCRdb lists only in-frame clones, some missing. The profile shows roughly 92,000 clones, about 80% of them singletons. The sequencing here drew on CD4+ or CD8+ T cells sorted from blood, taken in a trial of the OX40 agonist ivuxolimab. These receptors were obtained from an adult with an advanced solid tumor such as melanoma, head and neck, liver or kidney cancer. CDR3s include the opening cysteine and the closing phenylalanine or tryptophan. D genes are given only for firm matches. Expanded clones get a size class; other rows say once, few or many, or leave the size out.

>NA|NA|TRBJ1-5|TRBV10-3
TGTGCCACCCAGGGAGCTAATCAGCCCCAGCATTTT
CATQGANQPQHF
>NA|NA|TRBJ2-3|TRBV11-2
TGTGCCAGCAGCTTAGAGCTCACAGATACGCAGTATTTT
CASSLELTDTQYF
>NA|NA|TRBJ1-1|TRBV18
TGTGCCAGCTCGCCTCTCGGGGGGAAAGTCACTGAAGCTTTCTTT
CASSPLGGKVTEAFF
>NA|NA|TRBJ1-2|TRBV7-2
TGTGCCAGCAGTCTCCTCGAGGTGTATGGCTACACCTTC
CASSLLEVYGYTF
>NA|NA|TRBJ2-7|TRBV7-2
TGTGCCAGCAGCGCAGGGCGGGGGCCCTACGAGCAGTACTTC
CASSAGRGPYEQYF
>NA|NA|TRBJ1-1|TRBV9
TGTGCCAGCAGCGTAGCTCCAGGGAACACTGAAGCTTTCTTT
CASSVAPGNTEAFF
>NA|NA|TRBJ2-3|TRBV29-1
TGCAGCGTTGAGGAGGTTGGGGGCACAGATACGCAGTATTTT
CSVEEVGGTDTQYF
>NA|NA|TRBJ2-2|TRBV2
TGTGCCAGCAGTGAAGGGTGGACCGCGAACACCGGGGAGCTGTTTTTT
CASSEGWTANTGELFF
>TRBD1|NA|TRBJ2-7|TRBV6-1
TGTGCCAGCAGGGTTGGACAGGGGTATTCCTACGAGCAGTACTTC
CASRVGQGYSYEQYF
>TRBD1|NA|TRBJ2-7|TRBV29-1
TGCAGCGTGGCCGGGACAGGGATCGAGCAGTACTTC
CSVAGTGIEQYF
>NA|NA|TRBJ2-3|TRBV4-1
TGCGCCAGCAGCGGATGGACAGTTAGCACAGATACGCAGTATTTT
CASSGWTVSTDTQYF
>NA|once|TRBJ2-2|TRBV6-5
TGTGCCAGCAGTTACTCGACCGTGACCGGGGAGCTGTTTTTT
CASSYSTVTGELFF
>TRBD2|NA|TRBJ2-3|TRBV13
TGTGCCAGCAGCTTACGGGGGGATAGGGTGTTAACAGATACGCAGTATTTT
CASSLRGDRVLTDTQYF
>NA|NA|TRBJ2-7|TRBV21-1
TGTGCCAGCAGCAAGAGGGTTTCGGGCTACGAGCAGTACTTC
CASSKRVSGYEQYF
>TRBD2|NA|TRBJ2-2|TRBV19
TGTGCCAGTAGTAAAGCGGGAGGGATCACCGGGGAGCTGTTTTTT
CASSKAGGITGELFF
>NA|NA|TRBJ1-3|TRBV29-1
TGCAGCGTTGAAGCAAGCCGGGGTGGTGGAAACACCATATATTTT
CSVEASRGGGNTIYF
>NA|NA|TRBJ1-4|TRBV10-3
TGTGCCATCAGTGAGGGAGATGGGAATGAAAAACTGTTTTTT
CAISEGDGNEKLFF